One sample yielded the 30 T cell receptor beta chains listed below, sequenced in a study of tumor-infiltrating lymphocytes in primary liver carcinoma. Alongside blood RNA obtained from unsorted whole blood, germline DNA was also extracted. TCR beta cDNA was prepared out of roughly 450 ng total RNA by means of a constant-region primer. Amplification in three nested multiplex PCR rounds with slightly modified ARM-PCR gave rise to TCR beta libraries. Amplification in the first two PCR rounds was performed using TRBV1-TRBV30 forward primers and a C-beta reverse primer for approximately 10 cycles each. TCRdb reprocessed the multiplex PCR reads via MiXCR and lists one record per CDR3 protein. The sample lists roughly 330,000 distinct CDR3 sequences, approximately 65% occurring once. Sequenced material: peripheral blood. These receptors were collected from a man aged 40-49 years with primary liver carcinoma and hepatitis B virus infection.

Comments on this clonotype: Given a much more abundant clone one base away, this may be a read error. This rearrangement joins TRBV29-1 to TRBJ2-1; 8 nucleotides align to TRBD1. Germline CDR1 SQVTM, CDR2 ANQGSEA. The trim removed 5 bases at V and 0 bases at J, leaving 6 bases unmatched. The CDR3 totals 15 residues. CDR3 amino acids: CSVTGTGFSYNEQFF. In nucleotides, the CDR3 is TGCAGCGTTACCGGGACAGGATTCTCCTACAATGAGCAGTTCTTC.

V usage is TRBV20-1 and J usage is TRBJ1-5, with 10 nucleotides matching TRBD1. Per germline, CDR1 DFQATT and CDR2 SNEGSKA (reference sequence). Trimming cost V 6 bases and J 5 bases; bases outside gene matches: 7. The CDR3 is 14 residues long. This CDR3 is CSALTGGVYQPQHF. The CDR3 region has the DNA TGCAGTGCACTGACAGGGGGCGTCTATCAGCCCCAGCATTTT.

This clonotype appeared a single time. This sequence joins TRBV28 and TRBJ2-1; D might be TRBD2 (7 bases). Germline-derived CDR1 and CDR2 are MDHEN and SYDVKM. Trimming left V 1 base short and J 10 bases short, with 17 bases between. The CDR3 runs 15 residues. CDR3 DNA sequence: TGTGCCAGCAGTTTATTGACTAGGGGGAGGGCCGAGCAGTTCTTC. The encoded protein is CASSLLTRGRAEQFF.

With regard to this clonotype: Here the CDR3 omits its conserved ending phenylalanine or tryptophan, so a read error is the likely source. The chain couples TRBV30 to TRBJ1-1; D is possibly TRBD1 (5 bases). Germline CDR1 GTSNPN, CDR2 SVGIG (reference sequence). Trimming removed 4 bases at V and 2 bases at J, with 8 bases between. This CDR3 has 12 residues. This CDR3 reads CAWTRGNTEAFL. CDR3 DNA sequence: TGTGCCTGGACTAGGGGAAACACTGAAGCTTTCCTT.

Comments on this clonotype: Since a much larger clone is just one base distant, this may be a read error. This sequence joins TRBV10-2 and TRBJ2-7; TRBD1 matches at 8 bases. CDR1 and CDR2 (germline): WSHSY, SAAADI. After removal of 8 bases from V and 2 bases from J, the junction contained 8 bases not matched to a gene. This CDR3 is built from 14 residues. CDR3 amino acids: CASRGQGVPYEQYF. CDR3 DNA: TGCGCCAGCCGTGGACAGGGCGTGCCCTACGAGCAGTACTTC.

Of note for this clonotype: A single base separates this from a much larger clone, so it may be a read error. This chain joins TRBV4-2 and TRBJ2-7, with a possible D match to TRBD2 (7 bases). Germline values: CDR1 LGHNA, CDR2 YNFKEQ. The V gene lost 0 bases and the J gene lost 2 bases, with 20 bases spanning the gap. The CDR3 consists of 18 residues. This CDR3 reads CASSQDLGPAGQPYEQYF. CDR3 in DNA: TGTGCCAGCAGCCAAGATCTGGGGCCAGCGGGACAACCCTACGAGCAGTACTTC.

The chain combines TRBV5-6 with TRBJ2-1; D is unclear. The CDR3 extends over 15 amino acids. Between the trimmed V and J ends, which lost 0 bases and 0 bases, there was a span of 7 bases. Germline V gene sequence: CDR1 SGHDT, CDR2 YYEEEE. This CDR3 reads CASSLGFNSYNEQFF. In DNA form, the CDR3 reads TGTGCCAGCAGCTTGGGCTTCAACTCCTACAATGAGCAGTTCTTC.

This clonotype was found a few times. The chain is built from TRBV21-1 and TRBJ1-1; the table assigns TRBD1, which was not confirmed against the DNA. TRBV21-1 is a pseudogene segment. This CDR3 has 11 residues. CDR3: CASRGHGAAFF. The CDR3 DNA reads as TGTGCCAGCAGAGGGCATGGGGCGGCTTTCTTT.

About this clonotype: A junction boundary mismatches the germline segment, possibly from a read error. The gene calls are TRBV11-2 and TRBJ2-1, with 13 positions matching TRBD2. The germline V gene encodes CDR1 SGHAT and CDR2 FQNNGV. The CDR3 extends over 18 amino acids. The CDR3 loop reads CASSLEKGRTSGSHEQCF. In nucleotides, the CDR3 is TGTGCCAGCAGCTTAGAGAAGGGGAGGACTAGCGGGAGCCATGAGCAGTGCTTC.

As concerns this clonotype: The junction and the germline gene differ at one end; a read error may be behind it. The chain couples TRBV11-3 to TRBJ2-1, with a possible D match to TRBD2 (6 bases). The CDR3 runs to 15 residues. Per the germline V gene, CDR1 is SGHNT and CDR2 is YENEEA. DNA for the CDR3: TGTGCCAGTAGCCCCAATCCAACTAGCTACAGTGAGCAGTTCTTC. Its protein product is CASSPNPTSYSEQFF.

The chain links TRBV11-2 to TRBJ2-7, with 10 bases that match TRBD1. Per germline, CDR1 SGHAT and CDR2 FQNNGV. The length of the CDR3 is 15 residues. With 9 bases clipped from V and 3 bases from J, the junction kept 11 bases outside the gene matches. The CDR3 nucleotides read TGTGCCAGTAGCACAACGGGACAGGGGAACTACGAGCAGTACTTC. Its translation is CASSTTGQGNYEQYF.

This sequence joins TRBV30 and TRBJ2-3; TRBD2 might be the D (6 bases). V shed 7 bases and J shed 3 bases, with 14 bases lying between them. Germline CDR1 and CDR2: GTSNPN and SVGIG (reference sequence). The CDR3 spans 13 residues. CDR3 loop: CASGGLRTDTQYF. In DNA form, the CDR3 reads TGTGCCTCTGGAGGGTTGAGAACAGATACGCAGTATTTT.

At least ten counts were recorded for this clonotype. This chain connects TRBV6-6 to TRBJ2-7, with D hard to call. Trimming stripped 4 bases from V and 4 bases from J, with 5 bases between. CDR1 and CDR2 from the germline V gene are MNHNY and SVGAGI (reference sequence). There are 11 residues in the CDR3. CDR3 DNA: TGTGCCAGCAGTTCCCTTTACGAGCAGTACTTC. It yields the protein CASSSLYEQYF.

Of note for this clonotype: Its ends do not fully match the called genes, so a read error is possible. The chain recombines TRBV11-2 with TRBJ2-7; D uncertain. The CDR3 has 12 residues. Germline lookup yields CDR1 SGHAT and CDR2 FQNNGV. CDR3 protein: CASSFVACEKHF. In DNA form, the CDR3 reads TGTGCCAGCAGCTTCGTGGCCTGCGAGAAGCACTTC.

Note on this clonotype: The junction and the germline gene differ at one end; a read error may be behind it. This rearrangement joins TRBV12-3 or TRBV12-4 to TRBJ2-7; D ambiguous. The CDR3 runs to 16 residues. CDR3 nucleotides: TGTGCCAGCAGCCCACTTAGGCGGAGCCTTACCTACGTGCAGTACTTC. Protein: CASSPLRRSLTYVQYF.

For this clonotype: The junction departs from germline at one end; a sequencing error may be responsible. This chain links TRBV5-1 with TRBJ2-5, with TRBD2 as a possible D gene (6 bases). The CDR3 totals 15 residues. CDR1 and CDR2 (germline): SGHRS, YFSETQ. The CDR3: CASGLSGFDQETLYF. The CDR3, as DNA: TGCGCCAGCGGACTTAGCGGTTTTGATCAAGAGACCCTGTACTTC. Supplemented by reference TRBV5-1 and TRBJ2-5, the full variable domain reads KAGVTQTPRYLIKTRGQQVTLSCSPISGHRSVSWYQQTPGQGLQFLFEYFSETQRNKGNFPGRFSGRQFSNSRSEMNVSTLELGDSALYLCASGLSGFDQETLYFGPGTRLLVL.

Notes on this clonotype: One end of the junction varies from germline; a read error may be responsible. V usage is TRBV29-1 and J usage is TRBJ2-1; D is undetermined. Germline CDR1 SQVTM, CDR2 ANQGSEA. The CDR3 covers 14 residues. In DNA form, the CDR3 reads TGCAGCGTTGGACGAGACTTCTCCTATAATGAGCTGTTCTTC. Residues: CSVGRDFSYNELFF.

This clonotype was observed a handful of times. The genes are TRBV6-5 and TRBJ1-6; perhaps TRBD1 as D (6 bases). V lost 6 bases to trimming and J lost 11 bases, with 17 bases between them. The CDR3 length is 14 residues. Germline V gives CDR1 MNHEY, CDR2 SVGAGI. The DNA for the CDR3 is TGTGCCAGCAGGGAAAACAGGGAAACGACACCCCTCCACTTT. Protein sequence: CASRENRETTPLHF.

This clonotype was recorded only once. Being one base from a much bigger clone, this may be a read error. This chain joins TRBV12-3 or TRBV12-4 and TRBJ2-1, with TRBD2 identical over 12 bases. With 10 bases clipped from V and 9 bases from J, the junction kept 16 bases outside the gene matches. The CDR3 is made up of 16 amino acids. Here the CDR3 DNA reads TGTGCCACCAGACAGTCGGGACTAGCGGGTTTTGGTGAGCAGTTCTTC. It is translated as CATRQSGLAGFGEQFF.

The DNA of the CDR3 is TGTGCCGGTAGCTTAGGGAATTCTTGGGGTTACGAGCAGTACTTC. Its protein is CAGSLGNSWGYEQYF. The V and J genes are TRBV11-2 and TRBJ2-7; D is uncertain. The ends were cut back, 11 bases at V and 4 bases at J, with 24 bases in the middle. In germline, CDR1 is SGHAT, CDR2 FQNNGV. This CDR3 is built from 15 residues.

This clonotype is classed as medium-sized. The rearrangement joins TRBV11-2 to TRBJ2-5, with D uncertain. V was clipped by 2 bases and J by 3 bases, with 7 bases between them. This CDR3 has 13 residues. Germline V gene data show CDR1 as SGHAT and CDR2 as FQNNGV. CDR3 nucleotide sequence: TGTGCCAGCAGCTTACGCATTGAAGAGACCCAGTACTTC. Amino acids: CASSLRIEETQYF.

Comments on this clonotype: A single base separates this from a much larger clone, so it may be a read error. The J gene is TRBJ1-6, the V gene TRBV4-1; no clear D. The V gene's germline CDR1 is MGHRA and CDR2 YSYEKL. The CDR3 is 14 amino acids. V was pared by 5 bases and J by 5 bases, with 10 bases between. The CDR3, as DNA: TGCGCCAGCAGCGCTTGTGGCAATAATTCACCCCTCCACTTT. Encoded protein: CASSACGNNSPLHF.

As regards this clonotype: A much larger clone lies a single base off, so this may be a read error. The chain combines TRBV29-1 with TRBJ2-1; D could derive from TRBD1 or TRBD2 (6 bases each). Trimming took off 6 bases at V and 7 bases at J, with 34 bases between the two ends. This CDR3 region has 19 residues. Germline CDR1 SQVTM, CDR2 ANQGSEA. The CDR3 protein is CSVELEGPGVGRRRNEQFF. DNA for the CDR3: TGCAGCGTAGAGCTAGAAGGGCCAGGGGTTGGGAGGCGCCGGAATGAGCAGTTCTTC.

With respect to this clonotype: Its ends do not fully match the called genes, so a read error is possible. The chain joins TRBV5-6 to TRBJ1-1, with TRBD1 matching over 7 bases. This CDR3 is 15 amino acids long. Germline CDR1 and CDR2: SGHDT and YYEEEE. The CDR3 loop is CTSSLGQTMNTEAFF. The CDR3 coding sequence is TGTACCAGCAGCTTGGGACAGACTATGAACACTGAAGCTTTCTTT.

This clonotype was detected ten times or more. CDR3 sequence (DNA): TGCAGCGTTCGGGGGGGATCAAATGAGCAGTTCTTC. It encodes CSVRGGSNEQFF. The chain links TRBV29-1 to TRBJ2-1; 8 nucleotides match TRBD2. This CDR3 region has 12 residues. Germline trimming cut 5 bases from V and 7 bases from J; bases unmatched to any gene: 4. CDR1 is SQVTM and CDR2 is ANQGSEA in the germline V gene.

This clonotype was observed once. Given a much more abundant clone one base away, this may be a read error. This chain connects TRBV6-5 to TRBJ1-3, with D unclear. CDR3 length: 16 residues. Germline V gene data show CDR1 as MNHEY and CDR2 as SVGAGI. CDR3 in DNA: TGTGCCAGCAGTTACTCTCGCGGAAGCTCTGGAAACACCGTATATTTT. This sequence encodes CASSYSRGSSGNTVYF.

This clonotype was observed at least ten times. V gene TRBV6-1 combines with J gene TRBJ1-3, with D uncertain. The V and J ends lost 2 bases and 0 bases respectively, with 8 bases between them. The CDR3 runs 15 residues. CDR1 is MNHNS, CDR2 SASEGT, per germline. The CDR3 coding sequence is TGTGCCAGCAGTGAACCGGGCAGCTCTGGAAACACCATATATTTT. Translation gives CASSEPGSSGNTIYF.

As regards this clonotype: A much more abundant neighbour one base away suggests this may be a read error. The J gene is TRBJ1-5, the V gene TRBV12-3 or TRBV12-4; unclear D gene. The length of the CDR3 is 12 residues. The CDR3 sequence: CVSSQQQQPQHF. CDR3 bases: TGTGTCAGCAGTCAACAGCAACAGCCCCAGCATTTT.

This clonotype has only one observation. The gene calls are TRBV10-3 and TRBJ2-2, with 8 bases aligning to TRBD1. Germline V CDR1 and CDR2: ENHRY, SYGVKD. The CDR3 sequence is 14 residues long. Trimming removed 7 bases from V and 5 bases from J; junction bases left unmatched: 6. CDR3 in amino acids: CAINMTGVTGELFF. For the CDR3, the DNA is TGTGCCATCAATATGACAGGGGTGACCGGGGAGCTGTTTTTT.

A note on this clonotype: A much more abundant neighbour one base away suggests this may be a read error. The rearrangement joins TRBV5-6 to TRBJ2-1, with 8 bases matching TRBD2. V gave up 4 bases and J gave up 8 bases; unmatched junction bases: 11. CDR3 size: 15 residues. Germline values: CDR1 SGHDT, CDR2 YYEEEE. DNA for the CDR3: TGTGCCAGCAGCCCTAGACTAGCGAGAGAAGATGAGCAGTTCTTC. Its translation is CASSPRLAREDEQFF.